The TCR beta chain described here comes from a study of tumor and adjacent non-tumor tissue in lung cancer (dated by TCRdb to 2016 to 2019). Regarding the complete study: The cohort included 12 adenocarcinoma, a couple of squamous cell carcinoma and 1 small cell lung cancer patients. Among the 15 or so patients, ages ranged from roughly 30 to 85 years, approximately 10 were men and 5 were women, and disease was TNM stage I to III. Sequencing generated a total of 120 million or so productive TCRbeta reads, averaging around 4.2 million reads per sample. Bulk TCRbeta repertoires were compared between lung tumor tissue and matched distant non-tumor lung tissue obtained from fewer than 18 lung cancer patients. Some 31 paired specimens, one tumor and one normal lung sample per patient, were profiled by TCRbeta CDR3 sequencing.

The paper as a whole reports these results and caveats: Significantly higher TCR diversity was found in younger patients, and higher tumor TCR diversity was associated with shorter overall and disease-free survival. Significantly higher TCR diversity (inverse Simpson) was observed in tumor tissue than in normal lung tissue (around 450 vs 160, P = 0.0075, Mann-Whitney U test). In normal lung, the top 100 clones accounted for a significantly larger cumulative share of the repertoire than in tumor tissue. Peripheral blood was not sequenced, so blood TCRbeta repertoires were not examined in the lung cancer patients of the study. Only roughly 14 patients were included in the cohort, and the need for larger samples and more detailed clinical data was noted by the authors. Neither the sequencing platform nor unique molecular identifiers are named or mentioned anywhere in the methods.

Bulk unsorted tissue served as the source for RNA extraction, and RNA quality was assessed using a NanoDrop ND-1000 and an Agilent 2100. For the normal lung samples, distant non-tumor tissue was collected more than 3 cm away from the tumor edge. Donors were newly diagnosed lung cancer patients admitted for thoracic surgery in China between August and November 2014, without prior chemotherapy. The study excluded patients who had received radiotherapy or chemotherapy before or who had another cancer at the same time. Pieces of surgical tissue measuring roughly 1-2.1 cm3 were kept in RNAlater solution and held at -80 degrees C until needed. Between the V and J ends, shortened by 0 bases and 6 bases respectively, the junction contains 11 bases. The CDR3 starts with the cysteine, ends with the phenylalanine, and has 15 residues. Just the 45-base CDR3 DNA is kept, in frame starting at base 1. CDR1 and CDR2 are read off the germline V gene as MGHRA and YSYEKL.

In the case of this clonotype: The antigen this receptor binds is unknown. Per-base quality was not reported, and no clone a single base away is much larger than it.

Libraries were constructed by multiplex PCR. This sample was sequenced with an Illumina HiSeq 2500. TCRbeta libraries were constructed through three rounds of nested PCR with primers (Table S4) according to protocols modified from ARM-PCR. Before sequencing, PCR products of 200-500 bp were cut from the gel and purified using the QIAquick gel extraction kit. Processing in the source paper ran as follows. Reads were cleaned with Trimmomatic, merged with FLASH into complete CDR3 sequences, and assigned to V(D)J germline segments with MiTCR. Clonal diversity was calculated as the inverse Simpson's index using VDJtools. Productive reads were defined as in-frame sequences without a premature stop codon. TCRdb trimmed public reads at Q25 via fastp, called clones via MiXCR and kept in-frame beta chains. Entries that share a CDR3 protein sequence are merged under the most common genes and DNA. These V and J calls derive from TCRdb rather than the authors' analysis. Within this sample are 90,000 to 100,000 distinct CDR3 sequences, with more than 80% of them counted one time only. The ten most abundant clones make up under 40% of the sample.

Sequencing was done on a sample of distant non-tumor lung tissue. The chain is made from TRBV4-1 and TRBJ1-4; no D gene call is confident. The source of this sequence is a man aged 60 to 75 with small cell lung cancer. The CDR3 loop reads CASSQENTPDEKLFF. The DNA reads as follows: TGCGCCAGCAGCCAAGAGAACACCCCTGATGAAAAACTGTTTTTT.